This entry lists 10 T cell receptor beta chains sequenced from one sample in a study of blood T cell repertoires in COVID-19. Repertoires were generated with immunoSEQ multiplex PCR, while TCRdb's copy carries only in-frame clones and drops some. The top ten clones hold 5% of a sample with about 250,000 clones, about four fifths of them seen once. The sequencing sample was made of PBMCs or T cells enriched from blood (not recorded which). The source is a middle-aged man who had been exposed to COVID-19.

This sequence joins TRBV3-1 (or the pseudogene TRBV3-2) and TRBJ2-7, with 10 positions matching TRBD1. Germline CDR1 LGHDT, CDR2 YNNKEL (reference sequence). V lost 4 bases and J lost 3; bases outside the gene matches: 3. The CDR3 spans 14 residues. The CDR3: CASSPGQGVYEQYF. The CDR3 nucleotides read TGTGCCAGCAGCCCAGGACAGGGGGTCTACGAGCAGTACTTC.

This clone was seen only a few times. The chain links TRBV5-1 to TRBJ2-1; 10 nucleotides match TRBD2. With V trimmed by 3 bases and J by 9 bases, 9 bases remained unmatched. Germline CDR1 and CDR2: SGHRS and YFSETQ. There are 15 residues in the CDR3. In DNA form, the CDR3 reads TGCGCCAGCAGCTGGGGGGCTAGCGGGAGCGGTGAGCAGTTCTTC. It translates to CASSWGASGSGEQFF.

The chain joins TRBV10-3 to TRBJ1-4; unclear D gene. Germline CDR1 is ENHRY and CDR2 is SYGVKD. This CDR3 region has 13 residues. The V and J ends lost 10 bases and 8 bases respectively, with 17 bases between them. This chain's CDR3 is CATGVNSGEKLFF. CDR3 nucleotide sequence: TGTGCCACCGGGGTAAACAGTGGGGAAAAACTGTTTTTT.

The chain recombines TRBV24-1 with TRBJ2-2; 9 bases match TRBD1. V shed 4 bases, J shed 6 bases, and the junction held 8 bases outside the gene matches. The CDR3 consists of 16 residues. Per germline, CDR1 KGHDR and CDR2 SFDVKD. The CDR3 bases are TGTGCCACCAGTGACCAGGGACAGGGAGTCGCCGGGGAGCTGTTTTTT. Translation: CATSDQGQGVAGELFF.

V gene TRBV7-9 combines with J gene TRBJ2-2; 9 bases map to TRBD2. Trimming took 10 bases from V and 0 from J; bases not matched to a gene: 12. CDR1 is SEHNR and CDR2 is FQNEAQ in the germline V gene (reference sequence). The CDR3 is 17 residues long. The CDR3 bases are TGTGCCACCCCTCTTAGCGGGAGTTTCTCGAACACCGGGGAGCTGTTTTTT. Translation gives CATPLSGSFSNTGELFF.

This clone showed up just once. V usage is TRBV2 and J usage is TRBJ2-5, with TRBD2 matching 16 bases. The CDR3 sequence is 17 residues long. V shed 6 bases and J 5 bases; nucleotides not matched to a gene: 9. Per germline, CDR1 SNHLY and CDR2 FYNNEI. The CDR3 DNA follows: TGTGCCAGCAGGGCCGGGACTAGCGGGAGGGCAGGGGAGACCCAGTACTTC. It translates to CASRAGTSGRAGETQYF.

The sample holds a few counts of this clone. The chain joins TRBV11-3 to TRBJ2-7, with a possible D match to TRBD2 (5 bases). Germline V lookup: CDR1 SGHNT, CDR2 YENEEA. This CDR3 comprises 13 residues. V dropped 4 bases and J dropped 3 bases, with 10 bases sitting between them. CDR3 loop: CASSSNSGYEQYF. CDR3 in DNA: TGTGCCAGCAGCTCGAACAGCGGCTACGAGCAGTACTTC.

The CDR3 sequence is CASSYSSRAAGELFF. CDR3 DNA: TGTGCCAGCAGTTACTCGTCCAGGGCGGCCGGGGAGCTGTTTTTT. This chain connects TRBV6-6 to TRBJ2-2; tentatively, D is TRBD1 (5 bases). The CDR3 extends over 15 amino acids. V was trimmed by 0 bases and J by 6 bases, leaving 11 bases between them. In germline, CDR1 is MNHNY, CDR2 SVGAGI (reference sequence).

The genes are TRBV11-2 and TRBJ2-1; TRBD1 matches at 7 bases. The germline V gene encodes CDR1 SGHAT and CDR2 FQNNGV. V lost 6 bases to trimming and J lost 0 bases; unmatched junction nucleotides: 8. The CDR3 has 16 residues. In DNA, the CDR3 is TGTGCCAGCAGTTCATCCTCAGGGGGCTCCTACAATGAGCAGTTCTTC. This codes for CASSSSSGGSYNEQFF.

This clone was seen more than once but under ten times. The chain has TRBV13 and TRBJ1-5; TRBD1 aligns across 10 bases. The germline V gene has CDR1 PRHDT and CDR2 FYEKMQ (reference sequence). The length of the CDR3 is 15 residues. V lost 0 bases and J lost 7; bases outside the gene matches: 3. CDR3 sequence (DNA): TGTGCCAGCAGCTTAGGCCGGGACAGGGGCCAGCCCCAGCATTTT. This sequence encodes CASSLGRDRGQPQHF.